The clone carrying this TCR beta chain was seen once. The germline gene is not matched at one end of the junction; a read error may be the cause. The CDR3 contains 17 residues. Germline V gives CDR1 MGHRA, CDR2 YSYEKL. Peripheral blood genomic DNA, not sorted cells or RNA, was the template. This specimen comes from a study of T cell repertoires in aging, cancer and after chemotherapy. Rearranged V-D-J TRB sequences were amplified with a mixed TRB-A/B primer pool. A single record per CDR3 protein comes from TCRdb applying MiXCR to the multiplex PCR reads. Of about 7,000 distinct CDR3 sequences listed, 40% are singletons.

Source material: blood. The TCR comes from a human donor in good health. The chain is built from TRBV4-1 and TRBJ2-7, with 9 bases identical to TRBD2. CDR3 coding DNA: TGTGCCAGCAGCCAAGACCGTCTAGCGGGGAGCTCCTACGAGCAGTACTTC. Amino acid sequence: CASSQDRLAGSSYEQYF.